Below are 10 T cell receptor beta chains sequenced from a single sample in a study of blood T cell repertoires in COVID-19. Profiling relied on immunoSEQ multiplex PCR, and the TCRdb table lists in-frame clones only, not all of them. This table holds fewer than 600,000 clones, approximately 89% found once. Sequenced sample: peripheral blood. The receptors were gathered from a man younger than 35 with COVID-19, enrolled during active disease.

The rearrangement joins TRBV6-1 to TRBJ2-3; 7 bases agree with TRBD2. The V gene's germline CDR1 is MNHNS and CDR2 SASEGT. Trimming cost V 4 bases and J 0 bases; bases outside gene matches: 7. The CDR3 is made up of 16 amino acids. DNA for the CDR3: TGTGCCAGCAGTGCCCCCAGAGCGGGAAGCACAGATACGCAGTATTTT. This codes for CASSAPRAGSTDTQYF.

The rearrangement uses TRBV6-6 and TRBJ1-3; D is perhaps TRBD1 (6 bases). The CDR3 covers 14 residues. Looked up from germline, CDR1 is MNHNY and CDR2 is SVGAGI (reference sequence). V lost 6 bases and J 0 bases, leaving 9 bases between the germline ends. The CDR3 bases are TGTGCCAGCAGCGGACAGATCTCTGGAAACACCATATATTTT. Translation gives CASSGQISGNTIYF.

This chain connects TRBV6-6 to TRBJ2-4, with a tentative D call TRBD2 (7 bases). Germline V gene lookup returns CDR1 MNHNY and CDR2 SVGAGI (reference sequence). The CDR3 has 17 amino acids. Trimming left V 5 bases short and J 0 bases short, with 17 bases between. CDR3 DNA sequence: TGTGCCAGCAGTCCCCGCGGGGGCAACATAGCCAAAAACATTCAGTACTTC. It codes for CASSPRGGNIAKNIQYF.

CDR3 residues: CASSRGGPSGRTNEQFF. Here the CDR3 DNA reads TGCGCCAGCAGCCGGGGCGGGCCTAGCGGGAGGACGAATGAGCAGTTCTTC. This chain joins TRBV5-1 and TRBJ2-1; 11 bases map to TRBD2. Germline assignment: CDR1 SGHRS and CDR2 YFSETQ. The V segment lost 4 bases and the J segment 7 bases; nucleotides outside the gene matches: 13. The CDR3 contains 17 residues.

This clone was picked up one time. The chain is built from TRBV3-1 (or the pseudogene TRBV3-2) and TRBJ1-4; 7 bases are shared with TRBD1. The V and J ends lost 3 bases and 7 bases, in that order; junction bases with no gene match: 5. Germline CDR1 reads LGHDT; CDR2 reads YNNKEL (reference sequence). The CDR3 has 14 residues. CDR3 bases: TGTGCCAGCAGCCATTCAGGGACAGCTGAAAAACTGTTTTTT. It is translated as CASSHSGTAEKLFF.

The chain links TRBV11-2 to TRBJ2-3, with no clear D. V lost 5 bases, J lost 5 bases, and 14 bases lay in between. CDR3 length: 14 amino acids. The germline CDR1 and CDR2 sequences are SGHAT and FQNNGV. DNA of the CDR3: TGTGCCAGCAGCCCGTATCCCCTAGAAGATACGCAGTATTTT. It translates to CASSPYPLEDTQYF. Full variable domain (outside the CDR3, taken from reference TRBV11-2 and TRBJ2-3): EAGVAQSPRYKIIEKRQSVAFWCNPISGHATLYWYQQILGQGPKLLIQFQNNGVVDDSQLPKDRFSAERLKGVDSTLKIQPAKLEDSAVYLCASSPYPLEDTQYFGPGTRLTVL.

This chain joins TRBV3-1 (or the pseudogene TRBV3-2) and TRBJ1-2, with D perhaps TRBD1 (5 bases). V was clipped by 4 bases and J by 5 bases, with 11 bases between them. The CDR3 sequence is 13 residues long. Germline-derived CDR1 and CDR2 are LGHDT and YNNKEL (reference sequence). This CDR3 is CASSRQGRYGYTF. DNA for the CDR3: TGTGCCAGCAGCCGTCAGGGTCGGTATGGCTACACCTTC.

The gene calls are TRBV27 and TRBJ1-3; D uncertain. Germline loops: CDR1 MNHEY, CDR2 SMNVEV (reference sequence). Trimming removed 2 bases at V and 4 bases at J, with 6 bases between. The CDR3 length is 13 residues. CDR3 sequence reads: CASSLTGGNTIYF. In nucleotides, the CDR3 is TGTGCCAGCAGTTTAACCGGGGGAAACACCATATATTTT.

The chain employs TRBV9 and TRBJ2-4, with a possible D match to TRBD2 (6 bases). This CDR3 contains 14 residues. V was shortened by 6 bases and J by 7 bases, with 17 bases between the two germline ends. Germline lookup yields CDR1 SGDLS and CDR2 YYNGEE. CDR3 sequence (DNA): TGTGCCAGCAATTCGGGGGAGGTTTCGAACATTCAGTACTTC. Its translation is CASNSGEVSNIQYF.

The rearrangement joins TRBV4-1 to TRBJ2-7, with a weak D call TRBD1 (8 bases). Looked up from germline, CDR1 is MGHRA and CDR2 is YSYEKL. CDR3 length equals 16 residues. Trimming removed 6 bases at V and 5 bases at J, with 23 bases between. CDR3: CASSPSGYRGRHEQYF. CDR3 coding DNA: TGCGCCAGCAGTCCTAGCGGCTACAGGGGGAGGCACGAGCAGTACTTC.